One and the same sample provided the 13 T cell receptor beta chains below, sequenced in a study of cytomegalovirus exposure and HLA in healthy donors. The PCR contained 60 Vbeta and 13 Jbeta primers. The method was immunoSEQ multiplex PCR; TCRdb's version includes in-frame clones alone and lacks a portion of them. The sample lists 90,000 to 150,000 clones; 77% were seen once. Source material: PBMCs. The source of these receptors is a man aged 35 to 55 in good health and CMV-seropositive.

J is TRBJ2-3 and V is TRBV19; 11 bases align to TRBD1. Losses at the gene ends were 5 bases for V and 1 base for J; bases not matched to a gene: 5. The length of the CDR3 is 16 residues. CDR1 and CDR2 (germline): LNHDA, SQIVND (reference sequence). CDR3 amino acids: CASSFRGQGGTDTQYF. The CDR3 bases are TGTGCCAGTAGTTTTAGGGGACAGGGGGGCACAGATACGCAGTATTTT.

CDR3 sequence reads: CASRLSGGRFEQYF. The CDR3 nucleotides are TGTGCCAGCAGGTTGAGCGGGGGACGGTTCGAGCAGTACTTC. The chain is built from TRBV13 and TRBJ2-5; 8 bases line up with TRBD2. The DNA end favors TRBJ2-7, so the J call may be wrong. CDR3 length: 14 residues. The germline CDR1 and CDR2 sequences are PRHDT and FYEKMQ (reference sequence).

The chain carries TRBV7-2 and TRBJ2-5, with a possible D match to TRBD1 (6 bases). Germline V gives CDR1 SGHTA, CDR2 FQGNSA. This CDR3 has 15 amino acids. The V end was cut by 2 bases, the J end by 1 base, with 11 bases between. In DNA, the CDR3 is TGTGCCAGCAGCTTATACAGGGTAGTCCAAGAGACCCAGTACTTC. This codes for CASSLYRVVQETQYF.

This chain links TRBV5-1 with TRBJ2-7; D is uncertain. The V end lost 0 bases, the J end lost 5 bases, and 9 bases lay between the germline ends. Germline assignment: CDR1 SGHRS and CDR2 YFSETQ. There are 13 residues in the CDR3. The CDR3 nucleotides are TGCGCCAGCAGCTTGGGACTTTTAAACGAGCAGTACTTC. Protein product: CASSLGLLNEQYF.

Worth noting for this clone: The junction does not match germline at one end; this may be a read error. This chain links TRBV7-9 with TRBJ1-2; 10 bases are shared with TRBD1. CDR3 size: 15 residues. CDR1 SEHNR and CDR2 FQNEAQ come from the germline V gene (reference sequence). DNA of the CDR3: TGTTCCAGCAGCGCCCGGGACAGGGGTATCTATGGCTACACCTTC. Amino acid sequence: CSSSARDRGIYGYTF. The full variable domain, with the rest looked up from reference TRBV7-9 and TRBJ1-2, is DTGVSQNPRHKITKRGQNVTFRCDPISEHNRLYWYRQTLGQGPEFLTYFQNEAQLEKSRLLSDRFSAERPKGSFSTLEIQRTEQGDSAMYLCSSSARDRGIYGYTFGSGTRLTVV.

This chain connects TRBV20-1 to TRBJ1-1; D is ambiguous. The CDR3 has 11 amino acids. Germline CDR1 and CDR2: DFQATT and SNEGSKA (reference sequence). V was shortened by 0 bases and J by 6 bases, with 5 bases between the two germline ends. The CDR3 is CSAREGAEAFF. CDR3 coding DNA: TGCAGTGCTAGAGAGGGAGCTGAAGCTTTCTTT.

As to this clone: Other DNA sequences in the same sample also yield this CDR3. The chain uses TRBV6-5 and TRBJ2-1, with 15 bases fitting TRBD2. The germline gives CDR1 MNHEY, CDR2 SVGAGI. The CDR3 loop spans 16 amino acids. J was trimmed by 4 bases and V by 2 bases; bases with no gene match: 0. The CDR3: CASSYGTSGGYNEQFF. The CDR3 region has the DNA TGTGCCAGCAGTTACGGGACTAGCGGGGGGTACAATGAGCAGTTCTTC.

The rearrangement links TRBV5-1 to TRBJ2-7, with 9 positions matching TRBD1. From germline, CDR1 is SGHRS and CDR2 YFSETQ. The CDR3 is 17 residues long. The V segment lost 1 base and the J segment 4 bases; nucleotides outside the gene matches: 12. This CDR3 is CASSLSLNRGHRYEQYF. The CDR3 DNA is TGCGCCAGCAGCTTGTCCCTTAACAGGGGGCATCGTTACGAGCAGTACTTC. The full variable domain, its missing parts supplied by reference TRBV5-1 and TRBJ2-7, is KAGVTQTPRYLIKTRGQQVTLSCSPISGHRSVSWYQQTPGQGLQFLFEYFSETQRNKGNFPGRFSGRQFSNSRSEMNVSTLELGDSALYLCASSLSLNRGHRYEQYFGPGTRLTVT.

This clone was seen only a few times. The chain combines TRBV29-1 with TRBJ2-2, with 9 bases lining up with TRBD1. V lost 6 bases and J lost 6; bases outside the gene matches: 5. The CDR3 runs to 13 residues. CDR1 is SQVTM and CDR2 is ANQGSEA in the germline V gene. CDR3 nucleotide sequence: TGCAGCGTAGCAAGACAGGGGGCCGGGGAGCTGTTTTTT. Protein product: CSVARQGAGELFF.

This clone was seen a handful of times. V usage is TRBV10-3 and J usage is TRBJ2-7, with TRBD1 matching 7 bases. Looked up from germline, CDR1 is ENHRY and CDR2 is SYGVKD. The CDR3 consists of 14 residues. Trimming cost V 0 bases and J 8 bases; bases outside gene matches: 7. The CDR3 nucleotides are TGTGCCATCAGTGAGTCGGTAACAGGGGTCCAGCAGTACTTC. Its protein is CAISESVTGVQQYF.

This chain uses TRBV11-1 with TRBJ2-2, with D possibly being TRBD1 (5 bases). This CDR3 has 15 amino acids. Trimming took off 2 bases at V and 2 bases at J, with 9 bases between the two ends. The germline V gene has CDR1 SGHAT and CDR2 FQDESV (reference sequence). DNA of the CDR3: TGTGCCAGCAGCTTATCGACAGTAAACACCGGGGAGCTGTTTTTT. Translated: CASSLSTVNTGELFF.

As to this clone: Germline is not matched at one junction end, which may reflect a read error. The chain is built from TRBV7-9 and TRBJ1-6; 7 positions match TRBD1. Germline-derived CDR1 and CDR2 are SEHNR and FQNEAQ (reference sequence). The CDR3 spans 18 residues. The CDR3 is CSSSLQNRGRSYNSPLHF. The CDR3 coding sequence is TGTTCCAGCAGCTTACAAAACAGGGGCCGCTCCTATAATTCACCCCTCCACTTT.

The chain carries TRBV5-8 and TRBJ2-6; D uncertain. The ends were cut back, 4 bases at V and 2 bases at J, with 10 bases in the middle. Per germline, CDR1 SGHTS and CDR2 YDEGEE. The CDR3 has 15 residues. Here the CDR3 DNA reads TGTGCCAGCAGCGCAACAGTGGCTGGGGCCAACGTCCTGACTTTC. Its protein product is CASSATVAGANVLTF. Drawing the rest from reference TRBV5-8 and TRBJ2-6, the complete variable domain is EAGVTQSPTHLIKTRGQQATLRCSPISGHTSVYWYQQALGLGLQFLLWYDEGEERNRGNFPPRFSGRQFPNYSSELNVNALELEDSALYLCASSATVAGANVLTFGAGSRLTVL.